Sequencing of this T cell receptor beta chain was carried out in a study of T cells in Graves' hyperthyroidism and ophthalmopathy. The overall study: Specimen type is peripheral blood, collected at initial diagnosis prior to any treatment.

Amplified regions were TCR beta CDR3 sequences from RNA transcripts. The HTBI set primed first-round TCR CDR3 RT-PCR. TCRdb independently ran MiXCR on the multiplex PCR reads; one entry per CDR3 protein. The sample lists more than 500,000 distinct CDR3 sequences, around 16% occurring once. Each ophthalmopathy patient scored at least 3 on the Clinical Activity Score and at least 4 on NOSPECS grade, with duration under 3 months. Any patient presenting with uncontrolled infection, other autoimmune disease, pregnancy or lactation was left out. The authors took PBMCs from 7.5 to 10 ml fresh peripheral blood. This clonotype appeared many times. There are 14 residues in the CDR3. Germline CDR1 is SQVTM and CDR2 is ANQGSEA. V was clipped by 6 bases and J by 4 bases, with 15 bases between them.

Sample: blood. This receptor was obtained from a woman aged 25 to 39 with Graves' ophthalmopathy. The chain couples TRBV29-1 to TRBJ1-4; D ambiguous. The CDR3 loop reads CSVIWSLGNEKLFF. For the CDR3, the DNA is TGCAGCGTCATCTGGAGTCTGGGTAATGAAAAACTGTTTTTT.